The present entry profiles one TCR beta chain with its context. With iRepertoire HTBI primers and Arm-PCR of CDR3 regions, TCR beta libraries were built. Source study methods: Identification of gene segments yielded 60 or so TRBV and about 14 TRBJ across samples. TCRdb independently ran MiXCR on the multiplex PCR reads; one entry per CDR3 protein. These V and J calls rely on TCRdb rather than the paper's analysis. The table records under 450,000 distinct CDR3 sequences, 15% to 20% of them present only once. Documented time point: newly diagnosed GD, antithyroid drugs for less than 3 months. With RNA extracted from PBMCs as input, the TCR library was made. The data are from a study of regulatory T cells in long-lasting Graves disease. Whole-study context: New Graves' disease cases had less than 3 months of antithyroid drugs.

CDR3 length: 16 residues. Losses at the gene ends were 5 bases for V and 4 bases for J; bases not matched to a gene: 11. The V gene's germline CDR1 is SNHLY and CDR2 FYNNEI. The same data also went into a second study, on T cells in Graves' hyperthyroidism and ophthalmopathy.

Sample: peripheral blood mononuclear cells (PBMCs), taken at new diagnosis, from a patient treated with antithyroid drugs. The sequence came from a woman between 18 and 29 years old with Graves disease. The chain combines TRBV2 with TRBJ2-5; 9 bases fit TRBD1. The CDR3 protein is CASSLSGTGIGETQYF. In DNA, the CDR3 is TGTGCCAGCAGTTTGTCCGGGACAGGGATCGGAGAGACCCAGTACTTC.